These 23 T cell receptor beta chains came from one sample sequenced in a study of blood T cell repertoires in COVID-19 (dated by TCRdb to the early 2020s). The library came from the immunoSEQ multiplex PCR assay. The table was pulled from immuneACCESS by TCRdb, which kept in-frame rearrangements only. Such tables lose some clones; where checked, under half of the loss comes from unresolved V genes, and the rest has no known cause. The sample table holds a few hundred thousand clones, of which approximately 83% were seen once. Less than 2.5% of the sample is held by the ten biggest clonotypes. The sequenced sample consisted of PBMCs or T cells enriched from blood (not recorded which). The receptors here all came from a man under 40 who had recovered from COVID-19.

V gene TRBV27 combines with J gene TRBJ1-4, with TRBD1 identical over 7 bases. Germline CDR1 and CDR2: MNHEY and SMNVEV (reference sequence). After removal of 5 bases from V and 2 bases from J, the junction contained 8 bases not matched to a gene. This CDR3 is 16 amino acids long. The CDR3 nucleotides are TGTGCCAGCAGTCTCGACAGGGTTTCGACTAATGAAAAACTGTTTTTT. Amino acid sequence: CASSLDRVSTNEKLFF.

The chain couples TRBV11-2 to TRBJ1-2; no clear D gene. CDR3 length: 15 amino acids. Germline CDR1 reads SGHAT; CDR2 reads FQNNGV. The ends were cut back, 1 base at V and 2 bases at J, with 11 bases in the middle. This CDR3 is CASSLGGLGNYGYTF. The CDR3 nucleotides read TGTGCCAGCAGCTTAGGAGGGCTGGGAAACTATGGCTACACCTTC.

The chain has TRBV7-9 and TRBJ1-2, with D uncertain. The CDR3 is 13 amino acids. Trimming took off 4 bases at V and 5 bases at J, with 11 bases between the two ends. Germline CDR1 and CDR2: SEHNR and FQNEAQ (reference sequence). CDR3 region: CASSSQAFYGYTF. Written as DNA, the CDR3 is TGTGCCAGCAGCTCCCAAGCATTTTATGGCTACACCTTC.

This clone appeared a single time. V is TRBV7-9 and J is TRBJ1-2; D call uncertain. The V end lost 1 base, the J end lost 12 bases, and 12 bases lay between the germline ends. This CDR3 has 12 residues. Germline lookup yields CDR1 SEHNR and CDR2 FQNEAQ (reference sequence). The CDR3 nucleotides are TGTGCCAGCAGCTTAGTCGCCGAACCTAACACCTTC. Encoded protein: CASSLVAEPNTF.

The chain carries TRBV19 and TRBJ2-1, with no clear D. Trimming removed 3 bases at V and 7 bases at J, with 7 bases between. This CDR3 spans 12 amino acids. CDR1 is LNHDA and CDR2 is SQIVND in the germline V gene (reference sequence). The CDR3 DNA follows: TGTGCCAGTAGTATCGCGGTGAATGAGCAGTTCTTC. It yields the protein CASSIAVNEQFF.

This chain connects TRBV13 to TRBJ2-4; 8 nucleotides match TRBD1. The CDR3 has 13 amino acids. In germline, CDR1 is PRHDT, CDR2 FYEKMQ (reference sequence). The V gene end was trimmed by 6 bases and the J gene end by 6 bases; junction bases not matched to a gene: 4. CDR3 nucleotide sequence: TGTGCCAGCAGTTTCGGACAGGGAAACATTCAGTACTTC. This translates into CASSFGQGNIQYF.

The chain couples TRBV6-6 to TRBJ1-2; D remains unclear. The CDR3 sequence is 12 residues long. The germline CDR1 and CDR2 sequences are MNHNY and SVGAGI (reference sequence). V lost 7 bases to trimming and J lost 8 bases, with 14 bases between them. CDR3 loop: CASTPTGTGYTF. Written as DNA, the CDR3 is TGTGCCAGCACCCCTACGGGTACAGGCTACACCTTC.

This clone has only one observation. The CDR3 reads CASSLDRGLWEQYF. The CDR3 DNA follows: TGCGCCAGCAGCTTGGACAGGGGTTTATGGGAGCAGTACTTC. This sequence joins TRBV5-1 and TRBJ2-7, with 7 bases matching TRBD1. Germline loops: CDR1 SGHRS, CDR2 YFSETQ. The CDR3 sequence is 14 residues long. Germline trimming cut 0 bases from V and 7 bases from J; bases unmatched to any gene: 7.

The chain uses TRBV5-5 and TRBJ1-2, with a possible D match to TRBD1 (6 bases). The length of the CDR3 is 14 residues. In germline, CDR1 is SGHKS, CDR2 YYEKEE (reference sequence). V was cut by 2 bases and J by 6 bases, with 14 bases left in between. CDR3 sequence (DNA): TGTGCCAGCAGCTTCCTTCTTCGGGACAATGGCTACACCTTC. This sequence encodes CASSFLLRDNGYTF. Full variable domain (missing parts from reference TRBV5-5 and TRBJ1-2): DAGVTQSPTHLIKTRGQQVTLRCSPISGHKSVSWYQQVLGQGPQFIFQYYEKEERGRGNFPDRFSARQFPNYSSELNVNALLLGDSALYLCASSFLLRDNGYTFGSGTRLTVV.

V is TRBV19 and J is TRBJ1-2; 10 nucleotides align to TRBD1. From germline, CDR1 is LNHDA and CDR2 SQIVND (reference sequence). The CDR3 is 15 amino acids. The trim removed 7 bases at V and 4 bases at J, leaving 9 bases unmatched. This CDR3 reads CASIPRQGAAYGYTF. The CDR3 DNA reads TGTGCCAGTATACCGCGACAGGGGGCAGCCTATGGCTACACCTTC.

The chain has TRBV10-3 and TRBJ2-2, with 8 positions matching TRBD2. Looked up from germline, CDR1 is ENHRY and CDR2 is SYGVKD. This CDR3 has 15 residues. Unmatched junction bases numbered 2, after V lost 5 bases and J lost 0 bases. CDR3 loop: CAISTGGANTGELFF. The CDR3 DNA sequence: TGTGCCATCAGTACGGGAGGGGCGAACACCGGGGAGCTGTTTTTT.

CDR3 in DNA: TGCGCCAGCAGCTTGGGTCTCCTAGCGGGGGGCACAGATACGCAGTATTTT. As protein: CASSLGLLAGGTDTQYF. The chain recombines TRBV5-1 with TRBJ2-3; TRBD2 aligns across 10 bases. Trimming cost V 0 bases and J 1 base; bases outside gene matches: 5. The CDR3 is 17 amino acids. Per germline, CDR1 SGHRS and CDR2 YFSETQ.

The V gene is TRBV4-1, the J gene TRBJ2-2; possible D gene TRBD2, 5 bases. Germline-derived CDR1 and CDR2 are MGHRA and YSYEKL. This CDR3 has 13 residues. V lost 5 bases to trimming and J lost 4 bases, with 8 bases between them. The CDR3, as DNA: TGCGCCAGCAGCTCCGGGGTCACCGGGGAGCTGTTTTTT. Its translation: CASSSGVTGELFF.

This rearrangement joins TRBV9 to TRBJ1-4; D is uncertain. Germline CDR1 SGDLS, CDR2 YYNGEE. This CDR3 has 14 amino acids. V lost 0 bases to trimming and J lost 8 bases, with 11 bases between them. The CDR3 sequence is CASSVGGSTEKLFF. In nucleotides, the CDR3 is TGTGCCAGCAGCGTAGGAGGGTCCACGGAAAAACTGTTTTTT.

This chain connects TRBV27 to TRBJ2-2; maybe TRBD1 (6 bases). Trimming took 2 bases from V and 6 from J, leaving 13 bases between them. CDR3 length: 15 amino acids. CDR1 is MNHEY, CDR2 SMNVEV, per germline (reference sequence). The CDR3 here is CASSLLARGAGELFF. The CDR3 bases are TGTGCCAGCAGTTTACTGGCCAGGGGAGCCGGGGAGCTGTTTTTT.

This chain connects TRBV7-8 to TRBJ2-7; TRBD1 is a possible D gene (6 bases). V lost 5 bases, J lost 2 bases, and 13 bases lay in between. This CDR3 has 14 amino acids. CDR1 and CDR2 (germline): SGHVS, FQNEAQ. Written as DNA, the CDR3 is TGTGCCAGCAGCCGCAGGGGTACCCCCTACGAGCAGTACTTC. Translated: CASSRRGTPYEQYF.

The J gene is TRBJ1-1, the V gene TRBV9; a weak D match, TRBD1 (5 bases). Germline CDR1 SGDLS, CDR2 YYNGEE. The CDR3 is 13 residues long. With 4 bases removed from V and 3 bases from J, the gap between germline ends came to 10 bases. CDR3 bases: TGTGCCAGCAGCCTCGGGACTCACACTGAAGCTTTCTTT. Its protein is CASSLGTHTEAFF. Using reference TRBV9 and TRBJ1-1 for the parts outside the CDR3, the full variable domain is DSGVTQTPKHLITATGQRVTLRCSPRSGDLSVYWYQQSLDQGLQFLIQYYNGEERAKGNILERFSAQQFPDLHSELNLSSLELGDSALYFCASSLGTHTEAFFGQGTRLTVV.

This chain uses TRBV12-3 or TRBV12-4 with TRBJ2-7; TRBD1 matches 7 bases. J lost 2 bases, V lost 7 bases, and 5 bases had no gene match. The CDR3 has 13 residues. CDR3 residues: CASNPGGAYEQYF. CDR3 nucleotide sequence: TGTGCCAGCAACCCAGGGGGAGCCTACGAGCAGTACTTC.

This sequence joins TRBV7-9 and TRBJ1-4; D is unclear. This CDR3 region has 15 residues. The V end was cut by 4 bases, the J end by 0 bases, with 9 bases between. Germline loops: CDR1 SEHNR, CDR2 FQNEAQ (reference sequence). CDR3 coding DNA: TGTGCCAGCAGCTCCGGGGTGACAACTAATGAAAAACTGTTTTTT. Translation: CASSSGVTTNEKLFF.

This chain joins TRBV7-2 and TRBJ1-5; 8 bases are a match to TRBD1. J was trimmed by 5 bases and V by 4 bases; bases with no gene match: 7. CDR3 size: 15 residues. Germline CDR1 reads SGHTA; CDR2 reads FQGNSA. Here the CDR3 DNA reads TGTGCCAGCAGCTCCCCTGGGACAGGAGATCAGCCCCAGCATTTT. This gives the protein CASSSPGTGDQPQHF. Supplemented by reference TRBV7-2 and TRBJ1-5, the full variable domain reads GAGVSQSPSNKVTEKGKDVELRCDPISGHTALYWYRQSLGQGLEFLIYFQGNSAPDKSGLPSDRFSAERTGGSVSTLTIQRTQQEDSAVYLCASSSPGTGDQPQHFGDGTRLSIL.

The chain couples TRBV5-1 to TRBJ1-1; 10 positions match TRBD1. The CDR3 is 15 residues long. J lost 5 bases, V lost 0 bases, and 4 bases had no gene match. The germline V gene encodes CDR1 SGHRS and CDR2 YFSETQ. The CDR3 is CASSLGGQGTTEAFF. CDR3 in DNA: TGCGCCAGCAGCTTGGGGGGACAGGGGACGACTGAAGCTTTCTTT.

V is TRBV5-4 and J is TRBJ2-4; tentatively, D is TRBD2 (5 bases). This CDR3 comprises 12 residues. Germline assignment: CDR1 SGHNT and CDR2 YYREEE (reference sequence). Trimming left V 6 bases short and J 7 bases short, with 11 bases between. CDR3 amino acids: CASTSRENIQYF. The CDR3 bases are TGTGCCAGCACCTCGAGGGAGAACATTCAGTACTTC.

V gene TRBV7-2 combines with J gene TRBJ2-7; weak D call: TRBD2 (6 bases). V was trimmed by 1 base and J by 3 bases, leaving 10 bases between them. Germline V gene data show CDR1 as SGHTA and CDR2 as FQGNSA. The CDR3 runs to 14 residues. In DNA, the CDR3 is TGTGCCAGCAGCTTAGAGGGAGGAAACTACGAGCAGTACTTC. This translates into CASSLEGGNYEQYF.